The 11 T cell receptor beta chains presented below share a single source sample, sequenced in a study of blood T cells in healthy people across ages. Together with a sample-barcoded 5' primer, a J-beta primer mix was included in a second PCR lasting about 6 to 11 cycles. Using its own MiXCR run on the 5' RACE reads, TCRdb lists one record per CDR3 protein. The sample carries roughly 1,100,000 distinct CDR3 sequences, 25% recorded once. Separately, the same data were catalogued under a study of T cells of mothers and their children.

Sequencing input: blood. These receptors came from a girl aged 2 to 10 in good health.

The chain recombines TRBV29-1 with TRBJ2-7; the D is unclear. The CDR3 loop spans 12 amino acids. Trimming removed 4 bases from V and 2 bases from J, with 9 bases in between. Germline-derived CDR1 and CDR2 are SQVTM and ANQGSEA. The CDR3 protein is CSVGVGTYEQYF. The CDR3 DNA follows: TGCAGCGTTGGAGTAGGCACCTACGAGCAGTACTTC.

V is TRBV5-1 and J is TRBJ2-1, with D perhaps given as TRBD1 or TRBD2 (5 bases each). The germline gives CDR1 SGHRS, CDR2 YFSETQ. The CDR3 extends over 16 amino acids. V was cut by 6 bases and J by 6 bases, with 22 bases left in between. The CDR3 sequence is CASTLDWDPNPNEQFF. The CDR3 coding sequence is TGCGCCAGCACCCTGGACTGGGACCCTAACCCCAATGAGCAGTTCTTC.

The CDR3 DNA reads TGTGCCAGCAGCTTATCCCCATCCGGGCCGCTAAAAGAGACCCAGTACTTC. This encodes CASSLSPSGPLKETQYF. The rearrangement uses TRBV7-9 and TRBJ2-5; no reliable D call. Germline V gene sequence: CDR1 SEHNR, CDR2 FQNEAQ (reference sequence). Trimming took off 2 bases at V and 3 bases at J, with 19 bases between the two ends. The length of the CDR3 is 17 residues.

In its sample, this clonotype was seen many times. An end of the junction differs from the germline gene, which may be a read error. The chain has TRBV12-3 or TRBV12-4 and TRBJ2-7; the D is unclear. The CDR3 consists of 12 residues. CDR3 in DNA: TGCGCCAGCAGCCCAGGATGGGACGAGCAGTACTTC. Amino acid sequence: CASSPGWDEQYF.

This chain joins TRBV6-2 or TRBV6-3 and TRBJ2-5, with TRBD1 identical over 8 bases. J lost 7 bases, V lost 8 bases, and 12 bases had no gene match. The CDR3 covers 14 residues. The germline V gene encodes CDR1 MNHEY and CDR2 SVGEGT. Written as DNA, the CDR3 is TGTGCCAGCGTGAGACAGGGGACAAGAGGGACCCAGTACTTC. Translated: CASVRQGTRGTQYF.

The chain has TRBV20-1 and TRBJ2-3; TRBD2 aligns across 10 bases. The CDR3 is made up of 16 amino acids. The V gene end was trimmed by 2 bases and the J gene end by 4 bases; junction bases not matched to a gene: 9. Germline V gene sequence: CDR1 DFQATT, CDR2 SNEGSKA (reference sequence). CDR3 in amino acids: CSARFERGGGADTQYF. The CDR3 nucleotides are TGCAGTGCTAGATTTGAGCGGGGGGGCGGGGCAGATACGCAGTATTTT.

This clonotype has a handful of counts. The J gene is TRBJ2-1, the V gene TRBV14, with TRBD1 as a possible D gene (5 bases). Germline V gene lookup returns CDR1 SGHDN and CDR2 FVKESK. Trimming pared 1 base from V and 5 bases from J, leaving 12 bases between. CDR3 size: 15 residues. The DNA of the CDR3 is TGTGCCAGCAGCCAAGTAAGGGGCTGGCACAATGAGCAGTTCTTC. Translating it yields CASSQVRGWHNEQFF.

DNA of the CDR3: TGTGCCAGCAGCCAAGCGTGGACAGGGGAGACTTCTGAAGCTTTCTTT. Translation: CASSQAWTGETSEAFF. The chain joins TRBV4-2 to TRBJ1-1; 9 nucleotides match TRBD1. Germline V gene lookup returns CDR1 LGHNA and CDR2 YNFKEQ. The CDR3 has 16 residues. J gave up 6 bases and V 1 base, and 9 bases lay outside the gene matches.

The chain joins TRBV4-3 to TRBJ1-1; possible D gene TRBD1, 6 bases. Per germline, CDR1 LGHNA and CDR2 YSLEER. The CDR3 contains 15 residues. Between the trimmed V and J ends, which lost 5 bases and 1 base, there was a span of 14 bases. CDR3 sequence reads: CASSSYQGRNTEAFF. Written as DNA, the CDR3 is TGCGCCAGCAGCTCGTACCAGGGGAGGAACACTGAAGCTTTCTTT.

This chain uses TRBV29-1 with TRBJ1-1; D unresolved. The germline gives CDR1 SQVTM, CDR2 ANQGSEA. The CDR3 is 10 amino acids. Trimming left V 5 bases short and J 8 bases short, with 9 bases between. The CDR3 sequence is CSVQHGEAFF. The CDR3 DNA is TGCAGCGTTCAACATGGAGAAGCTTTCTTT.

The chain carries TRBV5-4 and TRBJ2-3, with TRBD1 identical over 7 bases. The J segment lost 0 bases and the V segment lost 2 bases, leaving 6 bases of the junction unmatched. Germline loops: CDR1 SGHNT, CDR2 YYREEE (reference sequence). The CDR3 has 16 residues. CDR3 sequence reads: CASSLDRDTSTDTQYF. The CDR3 DNA is TGTGCCAGCAGCTTAGACAGGGACACTAGCACAGATACGCAGTATTTT.